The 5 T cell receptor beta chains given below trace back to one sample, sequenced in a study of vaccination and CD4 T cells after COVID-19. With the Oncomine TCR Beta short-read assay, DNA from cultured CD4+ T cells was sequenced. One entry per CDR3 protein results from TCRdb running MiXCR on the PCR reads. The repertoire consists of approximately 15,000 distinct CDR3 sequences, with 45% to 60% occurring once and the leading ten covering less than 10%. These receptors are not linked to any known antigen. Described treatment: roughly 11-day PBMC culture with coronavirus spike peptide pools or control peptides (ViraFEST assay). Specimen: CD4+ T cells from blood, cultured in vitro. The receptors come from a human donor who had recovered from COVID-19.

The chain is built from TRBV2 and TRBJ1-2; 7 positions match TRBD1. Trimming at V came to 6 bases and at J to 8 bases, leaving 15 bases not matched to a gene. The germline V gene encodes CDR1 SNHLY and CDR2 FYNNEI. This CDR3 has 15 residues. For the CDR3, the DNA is TGTGCCAGCAGCGCCTTGACAGGGACGTCGGGGGGCTACACCTTC. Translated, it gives CASSALTGTSGGYTF. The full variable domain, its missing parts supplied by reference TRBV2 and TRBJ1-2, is EPEVTQTPSHQVTQMGQEVILRCVPISNHLYFYWYRQILGQKVEFLVSFYNNEISEKSEIFDDQFSVERPDGSNFTLKIRSTKLEDSAMYFCASSALTGTSGGYTFGSGTRLTVV.

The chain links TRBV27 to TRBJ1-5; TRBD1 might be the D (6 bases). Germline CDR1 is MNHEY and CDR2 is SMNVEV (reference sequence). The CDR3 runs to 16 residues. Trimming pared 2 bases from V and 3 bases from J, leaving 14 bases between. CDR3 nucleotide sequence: TGTGCCAGCAGTTTAGGCAGGGGCGTCCCCAATCAGCCCCAGCATTTT. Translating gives CASSLGRGVPNQPQHF.

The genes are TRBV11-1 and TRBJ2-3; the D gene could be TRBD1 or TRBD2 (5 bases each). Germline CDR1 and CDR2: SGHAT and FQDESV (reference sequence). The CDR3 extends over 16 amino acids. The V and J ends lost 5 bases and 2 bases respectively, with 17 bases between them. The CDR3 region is CASSATGTKTTDTQYF. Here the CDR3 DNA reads TGTGCCAGCAGCGCAACCGGGACCAAAACCACAGATACGCAGTATTTT. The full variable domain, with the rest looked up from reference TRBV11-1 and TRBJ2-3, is EAEVAQSPRYKITEKSQAVAFWCDPISGHATLYWYRQILGQGPELLVQFQDESVVDDSQLPKDRFSAERLKGVDSTLKIQPAELGDSAMYLCASSATGTKTTDTQYFGPGTRLTVL.

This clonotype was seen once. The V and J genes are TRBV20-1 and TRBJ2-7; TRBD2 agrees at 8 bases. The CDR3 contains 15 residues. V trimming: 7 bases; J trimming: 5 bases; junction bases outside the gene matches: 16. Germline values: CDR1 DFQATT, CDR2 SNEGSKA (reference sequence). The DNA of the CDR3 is TGCAGTGTTCCGCCCCGCGGGGGGCAAAGCCACGAGCAGTACTTC. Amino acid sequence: CSVPPRGGQSHEQYF.

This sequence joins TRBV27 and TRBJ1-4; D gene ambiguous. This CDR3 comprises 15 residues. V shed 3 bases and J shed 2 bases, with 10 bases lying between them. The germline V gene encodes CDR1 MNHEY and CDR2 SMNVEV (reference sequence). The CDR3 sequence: CASSFVQATNEKLFF. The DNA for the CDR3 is TGTGCCAGCAGTTTCGTCCAGGCCACTAATGAAAAACTGTTTTTT. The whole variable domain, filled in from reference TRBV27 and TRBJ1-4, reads EAQVTQNPRYLITVTGKKLTVTCSQNMNHEYMSWYRQDPGLGLRQIYYSMNVEVTDKGDVPEGYKVSRKEKRNFPLILESPSPNQTSLYFCASSFVQATNEKLFFGSGTQLSVL.